This T cell receptor (beta chain) comes out of a study of blood T cell repertoires in COVID-19. Study background: PBMCs, B-cell-depleted T cells, or T cells provided the cDNA or gDNA that made up the material.

Germline V gene lookup returns CDR1 LGHDT and CDR2 YNNKEL (reference sequence). This CDR3 region has 15 residues. V lost 0 bases, J lost 7 bases, and 7 bases stayed unmatched. Per the authors' pipeline: Reference gene primer amplification gave nucleated cell count estimates. Using immunoSEQ multiplex PCR, the repertoire was profiled, and TCRdb retains in-frame clones only, with some absent. D and trimming were read from the DNA, whereas the V and J calls and clone size are those reported in that table. The profile covers 180,000 or so clones, with about 86% appearing a single time and 6.5% to 9.5% taken by the ten largest. The count of this clone is one. Those enrolled, adults aged 18 to 89 years, came from some 23 US areas. In Cohort 3, a recovered donor had either two negative PCRs, clearance, or symptom resolution.

The V call is TRBV3-1 (or the pseudogene TRBV3-2), the J call TRBJ1-1, with TRBD1 matching 8 bases. The TCR originated in a man aged 40-49 years who had recovered from COVID-19. Material: PBMCs or T cells enriched from blood (not recorded which). The CDR3 spells CASSQDSGTGGEAFF. CDR3 bases: TGTGCCAGCAGCCAAGATTCCGGGACAGGAGGTGAAGCTTTCTTT.